This is a list of T cell receptor beta chains from one sample in a study of PD-1 blockade in classical Hodgkin lymphoma. The data were produced by immunoSEQ multiplex PCR, yet TCRdb's version contains in-frame clones alone and is incomplete. The sample lists around 60,000 clones; about 89% were seen once. The input for sequencing was peripheral blood mononuclear cells (PBMCs), taken before the fourth cycle of nivolumab. The receptors were sampled from a human donor with classical Hodgkin lymphoma. Both conserved end residues are part of each CDR3. The D gene is left open where the match is weak. Clone size is stated in some rows and not others, as once, few, many or a class when expanded.

length	size	V	J	D	CDR3	DNA
16	-	TRBV5-1	TRBJ1-4	TRBD1	CASSFGQGATNEKLFF	TGCGCCAGCAGCTTCGGACAGGGTGCAACTAATGAAAAACTGTTTTTT
13	-	TRBV18	TRBJ1-2	-	CASSPGEGYGYTF	TGTGCCAGCTCACCCGGGGAGGGCTATGGCTACACCTTC
16	-	TRBV15	TRBJ1-2	TRBD1	CATSRVPGTDNFGYTF	TGTGCCACCAGCAGAGTTCCCGGGACAGATAATTTTGGCTACACCTTC
18	-	TRBV6-1	TRBJ2-1	TRBD1	CASSVGYYRGSSYNEQFF	TGTGCCAGCAGTGTTGGCTATTACAGGGGAAGCTCCTACAATGAGCAGTTCTTC
16	-	TRBV27	TRBJ2-1	-	CASSPPPGTLYNEQFF	TGTGCCAGCAGCCCTCCCCCCGGGACGCTGTACAATGAGCAGTTCTTC
14	-	TRBV6-6	TRBJ1-2	TRBD1	CASSPGQINYGYTF	TGTGCCAGCAGTCCGGGACAGATTAACTATGGCTACACCTTC
14	-	TRBV7-9	TRBJ1-4	TRBD1	CASRNKQGDEKLFF	TGTGCCAGCAGGAACAAACAGGGGGATGAAAAACTGTTTTTT
14	few	TRBV27	TRBJ1-2	-	CASSSFHPARGYTF	TGTGCCAGCAGTTCATTCCACCCGGCTCGGGGCTACACCTTC
15	-	TRBV6-5	TRBJ1-3	TRBD1	CASSYVRGLGNTIYF	TGTGCCAGCAGTTACGTCAGGGGGCTAGGAAACACCATATATTTT
14	-	TRBV10-3	TRBJ1-4	-	CAISEAGPNEKLFF	TGTGCCATCAGTGAGGCGGGGCCTAATGAAAAACTGTTTTTT
13	-	TRBV5-6	TRBJ1-1	-	CASSKQIPTEAFF	TGTGCCAGCAGCAAACAGATTCCCACTGAAGCTTTCTTT
14	-	TRBV5-5	TRBJ2-7	-	CASGLDPHLYEQYF	TGTGCCAGCGGATTAGACCCACATCTATACGAGCAGTACTTC
13	-	TRBV2	TRBJ1-2	-	CASNRGAMDGYTF	TGTGCCAGCAACCGGGGGGCAATGGATGGCTACACCTTC
13	-	TRBV6-5	TRBJ1-4	TRBD1	CASSWDSNEKLFF	TGTGCCAGCAGTTGGGACAGTAATGAAAAACTGTTTTTT
14	-	TRBV6-1	TRBJ1-5	-	CASSESIGYQPQHF	TGTGCCAGCAGTGAAAGCATAGGGTATCAGCCCCAGCATTTT
14	-	TRBV7-9	TRBJ1-1	TRBD1	CASSLDRGNTEAFF	TGTGCCAGCAGCTTAGACAGGGGGAACACTGAAGCTTTCTTT
15	-	TRBV29-1	TRBJ2-5	-	CSVEGARDIGRTQYF	TGCAGCGTTGAAGGGGCCAGGGATATAGGTCGGACCCAGTACTTC
13	-	TRBV4-1	TRBJ1-5	-	CASSQGFVEPQHF	TGCGCCAGCAGCCAAGGGTTCGTTGAGCCCCAGCATTTT
14	few	TRBV7-9	TRBJ1-1	-	CASSLGAVNTEAFF	TGTGCCAGCAGCTTAGGGGCAGTGAACACTGAAGCTTTCTTT
20	once	TRBV19	TRBJ2-7	TRBD1	CASSTVSWTGFPGSTYEQYF	TGTGCCAGTAGTACCGTATCGTGGACAGGGTTTCCAGGGAGTACTTACGAGCAGTACTTC
11	-	TRBV20-1	TRBJ2-1	-	CSARRYNEQFF	TGCAGTGCTCGGAGGTACAATGAGCAGTTCTTC
15	few	TRBV4-2	TRBJ2-7	TRBD1	CASSLTWTGLREQYF	TGTGCCAGCAGCCTGACATGGACAGGCCTCCGCGAGCAGTACTTC
14	once	TRBV7-9	TRBJ1-2	TRBD1	CASSAGQDLHGYTF	TGTGCCAGCAGCGCTGGACAGGACCTGCATGGCTACACCTTC
13	-	TRBV11-2	TRBJ2-7	-	CASRAVVRDEQYF	TGTGCCAGCAGGGCAGTGGTAAGGGACGAGCAGTACTTC
13	-	TRBV30	TRBJ1-6	-	CAGSPTYNSPLHF	TGTGCCGGGAGCCCAACCTATAATTCACCCCTCCACTTT
14	-	TRBV13	TRBJ1-1	-	CASSFAGLDTEAFF	TGTGCCAGCAGCTTCGCGGGTTTAGATACTGAAGCTTTCTTT
16	-	TRBV11-3	TRBJ2-3	-	CASSLDGPSLPDTQYF	TGTGCCAGCAGCTTAGATGGGCCTAGCCTTCCGGATACGCAGTATTTT
13	once	TRBV5-1	TRBJ1-2	-	CASSFGMGDGYTF	TGCGCCAGCAGCTTTGGGATGGGGGATGGCTACACCTTC
14	-	TRBV19	TRBJ2-5	TRBD1	CASSHDRGRETQYF	TGTGCCAGTAGTCACGACAGGGGGCGGGAGACCCAGTACTTC
14	-	TRBV11-2	TRBJ2-1	-	CASSSWGDYNEQFF	TGTGCCAGCAGCTCCTGGGGCGATTACAATGAGCAGTTCTTC
15	-	TRBV5-1	TRBJ1-3	-	CASSLDVSSGNTIYF	TGCGCCAGCAGCTTGGATGTCTCCTCTGGAAACACCATATATTTT
17	-	TRBV12-5	TRBJ1-2	-	CASGLWRRGGERDGYTF	TGTGCTAGTGGTTTGTGGCGGAGGGGGGGAGAGAGGGATGGCTACACCTTC
16	-	TRBV29-1	TRBJ2-5	-	CSVATHRGLGQETQYF	TGCAGCGTTGCCACCCATAGGGGTTTGGGCCAAGAGACCCAGTACTTC
19	-	TRBV5-1	TRBJ1-4	-	CASSGEQGTTEPTNEKLFF	TGCGCCAGCAGCGGGGAACAGGGAACTACCGAACCAACTAATGAAAAACTGTTTTTT
12	-	TRBV4-1	TRBJ2-7	-	CASSTAGSEQYF	TGCGCCAGCAGCACCGCCGGGAGCGAGCAGTACTTC
16	-	TRBV19	TRBJ1-1	TRBD1	CASSINPQGQGTEAFF	TGTGCCAGTAGTATAAACCCACAGGGGCAAGGCACTGAAGCTTTCTTT
15	-	TRBV18	TRBJ2-2	-	CASSPRDWSTGELFF	TGTGCCAGCTCACCCCGCGACTGGAGCACCGGGGAGCTGTTTTTT
12	-	TRBV5-1	TRBJ2-1	-	CASSKGRNEQFF	TGCGCCAGCAGTAAAGGAAGGAATGAGCAGTTCTTC
14	-	TRBV27	TRBJ2-1	-	CASSLSPRGNEQFF	TGTGCCAGCAGTTTAAGCCCCAGGGGCAATGAGCAGTTCTTC
16	-	TRBV2	TRBJ1-3	TRBD1	CASSAEDRGSGNTIYF	TGTGCCAGCAGTGCCGAGGACAGGGGGTCTGGAAACACCATATATTTT
14	-	TRBV18	TRBJ2-5	TRBD1	CASSPLDREETQYF	TGTGCCAGCTCGCCGTTGGACAGGGAAGAGACCCAGTACTTC
18	-	TRBV4-2	TRBJ2-5	-	CASSQSWNWGPGQETQYF	TGTGCCAGCAGCCAGTCGTGGAATTGGGGGCCCGGTCAAGAGACCCAGTACTTC
14	-	TRBV7-9	TRBJ2-7	TRBD1	CASSSGTGPYEQYF	TGTGCCAGCAGCTCGGGGACAGGGCCCTACGAGCAGTACTTC
11	-	TRBV27	TRBJ2-1	-	CASQQASEQFF	TGTGCCAGTCAGCAGGCGTCTGAGCAGTTCTTC
14	-	TRBV7-9	TRBJ2-7	-	CASSAGQIVHEQYF	TGTGCCAGCAGCGCGGGACAAATTGTGCACGAGCAGTACTTC
14	-	TRBV7-7	TRBJ2-4	-	CPIPPGLGKNIQYF	TGTCCCATTCCCCCGGGGCTAGGCAAAAACATTCAGTACTTC
13	once	TRBV7-9	TRBJ1-4	-	CASGTVINEKLFF	TGTGCCAGCGGGACCGTGATTAATGAAAAACTGTTTTTT
14	once	TRBV4-1	TRBJ2-7	-	CASSQEEGRYEQYF	TGCGCCAGCAGCCAAGAAGAGGGACGCTACGAGCAGTACTTC
17	-	TRBV27	TRBJ1-2	-	CASSTKGLFRSNYGYTF	TGTGCCAGCAGCACTAAGGGACTCTTCCGAAGTAACTATGGCTACACCTTC
14	-	TRBV2	TRBJ2-5	-	CASSDYRPGETQYF	TGTGCCAGCAGTGACTACCGACCCGGGGAGACCCAGTACTTC
14	-	TRBV2	TRBJ2-7	TRBD1	CASRTGGSRVEQYF	TGTGCCAGCAGGACAGGGGGCTCCCGGGTGGAGCAGTACTTC